Detailed here is one TCR beta chain. V lost 1 base, J lost 8 bases, and 9 bases lay in between. CDR3 size: 13 residues. TCRbeta library preparation incorporated unique molecular identifiers. From the PCR reads, TCRdb called clonotypes with MiXCR, one entry per CDR3 protein. The profile covers some 280,000 distinct CDR3 sequences, with 9.9% appearing a single time and roughly a tenth taken by the ten largest. This sample is part of a study of T-cell reconstitution after alpha-beta-depleted transplantation in children. This specimen was PBMCs from the stem cell graft donor, taken from the stem cell graft. The receptor comes from a human donor who donated a stem cell graft to a child with SCID. The chain is built from TRBV12-3 or TRBV12-4 and TRBJ2-1; no firm D call. For the CDR3, the DNA is TGTGCCAGCAGTTTAGGGCAGGTGGATGAGCAGTTCTTC. The encoded protein is CASSLGQVDEQFF.